The sequence of this T cell receptor beta chain was determined in a study of blood T cell repertoires in COVID-19. Study at large: The cDNA or gDNA used as material had been derived from T cells, B-cell-depleted T cells, or PBMCs.

This clone was counted between two and nine times. Repertoires were generated with immunoSEQ multiplex PCR, while TCRdb's copy carries only in-frame clones and drops some. Here the sample spans approximately 190,000 clones, about 80% being singletons. This CDR3 has 17 amino acids. Germline CDR1 is SNHLY and CDR2 is FYNNEI. Between the trimmed V and J ends, which lost 6 bases and 0 bases, there was a span of 19 bases. This clonotype was obtained from a human donor with acute or convalescent COVID-19. The donor label of this sample is uncertain. The gene calls are TRBV2 and TRBJ2-3; possible D gene TRBD2, 6 bases. Specimen: peripheral blood. This CDR3 reads CASRTLSSVTSTDTQYF. The CDR3 nucleotides read TGTGCCAGCAGGACCCTTTCTAGCGTCACTAGCACAGATACGCAGTATTTT. Complete variable domain (other parts from reference TRBV2 and TRBJ2-3): EPEVTQTPSHQVTQMGQEVILRCVPISNHLYFYWYRQILGQKVEFLVSFYNNEISEKSEIFDDQFSVERPDGSNFTLKIRSTKLEDSAMYFCASRTLSSVTSTDTQYFGPGTRLTVL.